Listed here are 6 T cell receptor beta chains from one sample, sequenced in a study of blood T cell repertoires in COVID-19. This table comes from immunoSEQ multiplex PCR, and its TCRdb copy is limited to in-frame clones, with some not included. The sample consists of about 220,000 clones, 75% to 90% of them appearing once. Sequencing input: peripheral blood. The source is a human donor in a cohort sampled during active COVID-19.

The gene calls are TRBV7-3 and TRBJ1-4, with D uncertain. CDR3 size: 13 residues. Germline CDR1 is SGHTA and CDR2 is FQGTGA. Trimming cost V 5 bases and J 3 bases, with 7 bases left between them. The CDR3 DNA follows: TGTGCCAGCAGCATTGGGCCTAATGAAAAACTGTTTTTT. Its protein is CASSIGPNEKLFF.

This chain uses TRBV19 with TRBJ2-1; 7 bases agree with TRBD2. Germline lookup yields CDR1 LNHDA and CDR2 SQIVND (reference sequence). V shed 10 bases and J 4 bases; nucleotides not matched to a gene: 13. The CDR3 has 15 residues. The CDR3 DNA is TGTGCCACTTCCCGCGAACTAGCGCCTTACAATGAGCAGTTCTTC. This encodes CATSRELAPYNEQFF.

The rearrangement joins TRBV6-5 to TRBJ1-1, with D tentatively TRBD1 (6 bases). The CDR3 contains 14 residues. CDR1 is MNHEY and CDR2 is SVGAGI in the germline V gene. The ends were cut back, 6 bases at V and 1 base at J, with 12 bases in the middle. The CDR3 sequence is CASSYGGRNTEAFF. CDR3 sequence (DNA): TGTGCCAGCAGCTATGGGGGCAGGAACACTGAAGCTTTCTTT.

The chain couples TRBV28 to TRBJ2-7, with TRBD2 identical over 8 bases. CDR1 and CDR2 (germline): MDHEN, SYDVKM. This CDR3 comprises 15 residues. V shed 3 bases, J shed 2 bases, and the junction held 6 bases outside the gene matches. CDR3 region: CASSFSGLVAYEQYF. The DNA of the CDR3 is TGTGCCAGCAGTTTCTCGGGACTAGTAGCCTACGAGCAGTACTTC.

The V and J genes are TRBV10-1 and TRBJ2-7; D is unclear. CDR1 WNHNN and CDR2 SYGVQD come from the germline V gene (reference sequence). This CDR3 has 9 residues. V dropped 11 bases and J dropped 5 bases, with 7 bases sitting between them. The CDR3 nucleotides are TGCGCCTCAGTGGACGAGCAGTACTTC. Residues: CASVDEQYF.

V usage is TRBV27 and J usage is TRBJ2-7; maybe TRBD2 (5 bases). The CDR3 is 16 amino acids. Germline V CDR1 and CDR2: MNHEY, SMNVEV (reference sequence). Trimming took off 5 bases at V and 0 bases at J, with 17 bases between the two ends. The CDR3 protein is CASSPSPGSSSYEQYF. DNA for the CDR3: TGTGCCAGCAGTCCCAGTCCGGGGTCAAGCTCCTACGAGCAGTACTTC.